This T cell receptor beta chain was captured in a study of OX40 agonist ivuxolimab in advanced cancers. Germline CDR1 SNHLY, CDR2 FYNNEI. The CDR3 runs to 14 residues. V was cut by 6 bases and J by 0 bases, with 12 bases left in between. Sampling times: baseline, cycle 4 day 1, cycle 7 day 1. The repertoire was sequenced with immunoSEQ multiplex PCR; TCRdb's copy has only in-frame clones and lacks some. The table has some 80,000 clones, about four fifths seen once. The starting material was CD4+ or CD8+ T cells sorted from blood, obtained in a trial of the OX40 agonist ivuxolimab. The TCR was taken from an adult with an advanced solid tumor such as melanoma, head and neck, liver or kidney cancer. This rearrangement joins TRBV2 to TRBJ2-7; D is possibly TRBD1 (6 bases). The CDR3 sequence is CASRATGYSYEQYV. The DNA for the CDR3 is TGTGCCAGCAGAGCCACAGGGTACTCCTACGAGCAGTACGTC.